A selection of T cell receptor beta chains follows, all from one sample in a study of T cell responses to AZD1222 COVID-19 vaccine. Assay used: immunoSEQ multiplex PCR; TCRdb lists only in-frame clones, some missing. The sample records tens of thousands of clones, about 88% being singletons. The source was peripheral blood, collected 28 days after the second dose of the MenACWY control vaccine. The receptors stem from an adult who received the MenACWY meningococcal vaccine as a control. The conserved cysteine and the conserved F or W are not part of the CDR3 here. The D gene is left open where the match is weak. Clone size is given for some rows only: seen once, a few or many times, or a class if the clone is expanded.

TRBV19	-	-	TRBJ1-2	ASSIVGARYGYT
TRBV7-2	-	-	TRBJ2-7	ASSSPGGGPVER
TRBV29-1	once	-	TRBJ2-7	SVEKGGAGEQY
TRBV2	-	TRBD1	TRBJ2-7	ASVPGQGWNEQY
TRBV29-1	-	TRBD2	TRBJ2-3	SVEGLAGGGLTSTDTQY
TRBV5-1	-	-	TRBJ2-5	ASSLQETQY
TRBV2	-	-	TRBJ2-7	ASRQDSYEQY
TRBV6-5	-	-	TRBJ1-2	ASGTYYGYT
TRBV4-2	-	-	TRBJ2-3	ASRVGLPTDTQY
TRBV3-1/TRBV3-2	-	-	TRBJ1-1	ASSLRRVTVEAF
TRBV19	-	TRBD1	TRBJ1-6	ASSIPTPGDRVQDLNSPLH
TRBV9	-	TRBD1	TRBJ2-7	ASSETGANSYEQY
TRBV2	few	-	TRBJ1-6	ASSAANSPLH
TRBV7-3	-	TRBD1	TRBJ2-1	ASSLTGGYYNEQF
TRBV7-9	-	-	TRBJ2-2	ASSTRDRRRRELF
TRBV4-1	-	TRBD2	TRBJ2-1	ASSQGLAGGYNEQF
TRBV6-2/TRBV6-3	-	TRBD1	TRBJ2-7	ASSSPRDRLSYEQY